The 4 T cell receptor beta chains reported below all come from one sample, sequenced in a study of spatial heterogeneity in lung cancer (dated by TCRdb to the late 2010s). Receptors were amplified or captured by 5' RACE. TCRdb lists the instrument as NextSeq 500. The raw public reads went through TCRdb reprocessing: fastp at Q25, MiXCR clone calling, in-frame beta chains kept. Each CDR3 protein appears once, grouped with its most common genes and DNA. In all, the sample holds about 48,000 distinct CDR3 sequences, and about 5.8% of those were seen once. The ten largest clones capture around 10% of the sample. Per the publication, the time point label means: sample taken at primary tumor resection. Without any cell sorting, TCR sequencing was performed on whole RNA extracted either from tumor and nontumor lung tissue or from cryopreserved PBMC samples. This material consisted of PBMCs, taken at surgery. The receptors shown here come from a male donor with early-stage non-small cell lung cancer.

This clonotype was recorded many times. The rearrangement joins TRBV20-1 to TRBJ2-7, with 9 bases fitting TRBD2. The CDR3 runs 13 residues. CDR1 is DFQATT, CDR2 SNEGSKA, per germline (reference sequence). V shed 5 bases, J shed 6 bases, and the junction held 8 bases outside the gene matches. The chain's CDR3 is CSAVRREGGEQYF. The CDR3 coding sequence is TGCAGTGCTGTACGGCGGGAGGGCGGCGAGCAGTACTTC.

The rearrangement joins TRBV6-1 to TRBJ2-2; TRBD2 matches at 11 bases. Trimming took 6 bases from V and 1 from J; bases not matched to a gene: 4. This CDR3 has 16 amino acids. In germline, CDR1 is MNHNS, CDR2 SASEGT. This CDR3 reads CASRLLAGGNTGELFF. For the CDR3, the DNA is TGTGCCAGCAGGCTCCTAGCGGGAGGGAACACCGGGGAGCTGTTTTTT.

There are many counts of this clonotype. V usage is TRBV5-1 and J usage is TRBJ2-1, with 7 bases fitting TRBD2. The CDR3 loop spans 14 amino acids. V was pared by 7 bases and J by 0 bases, with 4 bases of the junction left unmatched. Germline CDR1 and CDR2: SGHRS and YFSETQ. Here the CDR3 reads CASVRDYSYNEQFF. CDR3 sequence (DNA): TGCGCCAGCGTCCGGGACTACTCCTACAATGAGCAGTTCTTC.

This clonotype was counted many times. The V call is TRBV28, the J call TRBJ2-5; no definite D call. The CDR3 has 13 amino acids. Germline V gives CDR1 MDHEN, CDR2 SYDVKM. The ends were cut back, 9 bases at V and 3 bases at J, with 14 bases in the middle. The CDR3 region is CASSRQIEETQYF. DNA of the CDR3: TGTGCCAGTAGCCGTCAGATCGAAGAGACCCAGTACTTC.